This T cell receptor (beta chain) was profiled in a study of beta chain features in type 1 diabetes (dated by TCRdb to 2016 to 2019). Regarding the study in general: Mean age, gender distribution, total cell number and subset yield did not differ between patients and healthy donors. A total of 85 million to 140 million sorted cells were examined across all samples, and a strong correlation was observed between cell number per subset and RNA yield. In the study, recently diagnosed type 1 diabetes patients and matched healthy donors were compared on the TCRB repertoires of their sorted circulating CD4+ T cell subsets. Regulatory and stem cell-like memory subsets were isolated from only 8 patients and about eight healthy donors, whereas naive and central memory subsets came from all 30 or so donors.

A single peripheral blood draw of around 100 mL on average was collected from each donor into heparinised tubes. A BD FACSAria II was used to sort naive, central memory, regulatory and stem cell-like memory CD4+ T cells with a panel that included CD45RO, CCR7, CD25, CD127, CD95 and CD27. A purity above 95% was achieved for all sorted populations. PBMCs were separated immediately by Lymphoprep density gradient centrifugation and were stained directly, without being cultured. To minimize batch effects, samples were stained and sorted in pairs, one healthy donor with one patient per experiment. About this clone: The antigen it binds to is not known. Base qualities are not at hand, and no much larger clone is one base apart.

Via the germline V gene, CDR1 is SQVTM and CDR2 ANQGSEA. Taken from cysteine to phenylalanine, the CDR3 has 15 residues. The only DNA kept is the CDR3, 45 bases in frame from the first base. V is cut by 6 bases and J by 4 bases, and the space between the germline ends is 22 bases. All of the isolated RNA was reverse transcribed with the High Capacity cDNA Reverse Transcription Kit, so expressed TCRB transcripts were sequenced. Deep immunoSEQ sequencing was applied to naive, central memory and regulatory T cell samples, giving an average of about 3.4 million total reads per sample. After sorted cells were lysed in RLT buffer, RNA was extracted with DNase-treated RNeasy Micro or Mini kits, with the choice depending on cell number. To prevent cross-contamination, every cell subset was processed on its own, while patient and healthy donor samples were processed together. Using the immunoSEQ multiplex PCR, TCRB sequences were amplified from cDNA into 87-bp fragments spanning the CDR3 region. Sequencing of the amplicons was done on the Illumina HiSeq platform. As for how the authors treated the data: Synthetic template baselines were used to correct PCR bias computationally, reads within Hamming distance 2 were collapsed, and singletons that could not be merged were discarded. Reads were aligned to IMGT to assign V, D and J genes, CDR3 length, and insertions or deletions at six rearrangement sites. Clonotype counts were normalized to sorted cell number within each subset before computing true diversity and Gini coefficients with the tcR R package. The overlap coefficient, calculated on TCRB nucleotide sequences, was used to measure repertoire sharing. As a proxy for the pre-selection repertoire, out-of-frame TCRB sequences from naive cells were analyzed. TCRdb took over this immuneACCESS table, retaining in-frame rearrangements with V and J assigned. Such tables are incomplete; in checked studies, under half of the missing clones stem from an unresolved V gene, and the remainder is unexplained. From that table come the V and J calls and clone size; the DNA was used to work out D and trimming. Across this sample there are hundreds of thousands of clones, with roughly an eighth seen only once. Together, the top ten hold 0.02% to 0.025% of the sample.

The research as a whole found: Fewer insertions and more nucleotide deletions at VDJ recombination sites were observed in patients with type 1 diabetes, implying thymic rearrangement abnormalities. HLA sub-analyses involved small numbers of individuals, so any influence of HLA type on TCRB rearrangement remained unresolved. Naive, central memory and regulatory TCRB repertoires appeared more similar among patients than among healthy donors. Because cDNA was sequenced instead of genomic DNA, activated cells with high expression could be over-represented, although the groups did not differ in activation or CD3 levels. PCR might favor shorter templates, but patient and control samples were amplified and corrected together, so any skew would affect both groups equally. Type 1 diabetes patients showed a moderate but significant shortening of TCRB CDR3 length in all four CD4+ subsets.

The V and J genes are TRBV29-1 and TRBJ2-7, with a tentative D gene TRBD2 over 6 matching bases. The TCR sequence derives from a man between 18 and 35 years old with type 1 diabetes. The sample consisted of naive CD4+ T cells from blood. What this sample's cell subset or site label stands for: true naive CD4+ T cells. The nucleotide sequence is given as TGCAGCGTCAAGAGGAGGGACTCCTCCGGTTACGAGCAGTACTTC. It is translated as CSVKRRDSSGYEQYF.